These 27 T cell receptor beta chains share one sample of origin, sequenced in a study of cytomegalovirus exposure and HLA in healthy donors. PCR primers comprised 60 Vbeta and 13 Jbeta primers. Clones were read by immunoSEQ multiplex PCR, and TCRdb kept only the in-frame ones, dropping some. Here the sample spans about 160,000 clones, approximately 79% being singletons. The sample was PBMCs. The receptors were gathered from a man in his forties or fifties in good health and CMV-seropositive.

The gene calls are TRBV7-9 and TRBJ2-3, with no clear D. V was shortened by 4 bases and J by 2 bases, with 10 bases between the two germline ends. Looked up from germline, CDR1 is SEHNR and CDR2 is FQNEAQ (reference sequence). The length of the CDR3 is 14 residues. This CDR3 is CASSWSIDTDTQYF. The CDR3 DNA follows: TGTGCCAGCAGCTGGTCTATTGACACAGATACGCAGTATTTT.

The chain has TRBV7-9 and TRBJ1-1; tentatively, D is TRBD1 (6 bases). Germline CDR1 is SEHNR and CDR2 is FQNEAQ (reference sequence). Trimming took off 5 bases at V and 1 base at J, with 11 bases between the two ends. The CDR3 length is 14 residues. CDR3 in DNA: TGTGCCAGCAGCCCCACAGGGAAGAACACTGAAGCTTTCTTT. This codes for CASSPTGKNTEAFF.

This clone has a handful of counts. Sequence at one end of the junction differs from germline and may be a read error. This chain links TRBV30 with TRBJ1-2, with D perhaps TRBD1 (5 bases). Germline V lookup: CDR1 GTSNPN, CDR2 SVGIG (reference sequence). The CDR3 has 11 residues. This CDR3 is CAWSPSSGLSF. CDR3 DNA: TGTGCCTGGAGTCCCTCCTCGGGACTGAGCTTC.

CDR3 loop: CASRNQGLAEETQYF. CDR3 bases: TGTGCCAGCAGAAACCAAGGACTAGCGGAAGAGACCCAGTACTTC. J is TRBJ2-5 and V is TRBV6-6; 10 bases agree with TRBD2. Germline CDR1 reads MNHNY; CDR2 reads SVGAGI (reference sequence). Trimming removed 6 bases from V and 3 bases from J; junction bases left unmatched: 7. The CDR3 length is 15 residues.

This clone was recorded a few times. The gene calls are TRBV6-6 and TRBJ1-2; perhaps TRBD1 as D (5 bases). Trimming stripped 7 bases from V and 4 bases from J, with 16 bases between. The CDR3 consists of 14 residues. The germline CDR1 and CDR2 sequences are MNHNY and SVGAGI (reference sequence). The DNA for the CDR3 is TGTGCCAGCACCTCCCGGAGGGGAAGCTATGGCTACACCTTC. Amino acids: CASTSRRGSYGYTF.

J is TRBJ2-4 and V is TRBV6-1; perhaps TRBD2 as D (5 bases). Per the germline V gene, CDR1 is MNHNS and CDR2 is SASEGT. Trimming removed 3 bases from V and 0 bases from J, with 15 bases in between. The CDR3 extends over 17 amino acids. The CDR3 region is CASSDVVRALAKNIQYF. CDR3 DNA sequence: TGTGCCAGCAGTGACGTTGTGAGGGCACTAGCCAAAAACATTCAGTACTTC.

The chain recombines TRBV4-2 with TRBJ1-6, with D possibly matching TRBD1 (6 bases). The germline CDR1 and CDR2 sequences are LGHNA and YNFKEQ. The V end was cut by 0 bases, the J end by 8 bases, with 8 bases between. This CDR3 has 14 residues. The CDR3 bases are TGTGCCAGCAGCCAAGAGCGACAGGATTCACCCCTCCACTTT. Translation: CASSQERQDSPLHF.

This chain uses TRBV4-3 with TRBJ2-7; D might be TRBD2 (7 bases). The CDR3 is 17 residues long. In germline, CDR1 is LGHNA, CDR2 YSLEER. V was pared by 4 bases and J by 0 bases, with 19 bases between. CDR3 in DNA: TGCGCCAGCAGCCCGAAGGGGGGGGGAGGAGGCTCCTACGAGCAGTACTTC. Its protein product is CASSPKGGGGGSYEQYF.

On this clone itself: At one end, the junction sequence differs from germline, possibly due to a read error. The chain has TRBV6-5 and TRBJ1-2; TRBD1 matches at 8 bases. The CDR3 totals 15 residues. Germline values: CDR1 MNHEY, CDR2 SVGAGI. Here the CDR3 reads CASGYSGGLYYGYTF. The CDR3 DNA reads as TGTGCCAGCGGTTACTCAGGGGGCTTGTACTATGGCTACACCTTC.

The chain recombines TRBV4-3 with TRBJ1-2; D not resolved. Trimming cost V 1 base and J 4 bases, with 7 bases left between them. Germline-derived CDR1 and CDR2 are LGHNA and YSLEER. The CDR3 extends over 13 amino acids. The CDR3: CASSQAQSYGYTF. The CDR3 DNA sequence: TGCGCCAGCAGCCAAGCTCAGTCCTATGGCTACACCTTC.

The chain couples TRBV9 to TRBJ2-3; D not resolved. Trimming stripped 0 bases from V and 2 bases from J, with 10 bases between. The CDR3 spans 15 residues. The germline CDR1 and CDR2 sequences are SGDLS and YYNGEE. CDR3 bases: TGTGCCAGCAGCGTAGCTAGGTCCTCCACAGATACGCAGTATTTT. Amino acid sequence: CASSVARSSTDTQYF.

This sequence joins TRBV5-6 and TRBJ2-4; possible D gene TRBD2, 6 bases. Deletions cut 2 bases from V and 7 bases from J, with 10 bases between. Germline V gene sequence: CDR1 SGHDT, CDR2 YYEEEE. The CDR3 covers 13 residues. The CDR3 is CASSLRGRNIQYF. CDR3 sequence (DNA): TGTGCCAGCAGCTTACGGGGGAGGAACATTCAGTACTTC.

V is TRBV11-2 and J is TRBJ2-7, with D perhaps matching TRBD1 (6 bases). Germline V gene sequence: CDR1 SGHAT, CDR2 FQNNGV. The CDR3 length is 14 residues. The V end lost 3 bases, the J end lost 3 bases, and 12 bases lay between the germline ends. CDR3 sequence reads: CASSFPGTIYEQYF. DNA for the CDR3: TGTGCCAGCAGCTTCCCCGGGACAATCTACGAGCAGTACTTC.

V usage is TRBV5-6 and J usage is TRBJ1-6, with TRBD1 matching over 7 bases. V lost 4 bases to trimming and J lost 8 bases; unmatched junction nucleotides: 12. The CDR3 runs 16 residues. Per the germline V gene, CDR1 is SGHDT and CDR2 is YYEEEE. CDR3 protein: CASSAEGGRWDSPLHF. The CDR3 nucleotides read TGTGCCAGCAGCGCAGAAGGGGGCCGATGGGATTCACCCCTCCACTTT.

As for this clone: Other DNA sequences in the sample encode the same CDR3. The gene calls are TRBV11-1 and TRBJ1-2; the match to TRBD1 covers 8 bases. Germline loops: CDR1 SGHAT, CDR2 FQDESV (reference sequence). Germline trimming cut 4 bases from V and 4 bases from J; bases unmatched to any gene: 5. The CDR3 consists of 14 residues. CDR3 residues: CASSSTGGPYGYTF. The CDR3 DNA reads TGTGCCAGCAGCTCCACAGGGGGACCCTATGGCTACACCTTC.

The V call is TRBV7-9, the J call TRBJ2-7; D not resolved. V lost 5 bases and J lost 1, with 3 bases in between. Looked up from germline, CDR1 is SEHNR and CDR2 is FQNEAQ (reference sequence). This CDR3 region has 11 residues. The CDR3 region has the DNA TGTGCCAGCAGCCCTTCCTACGAGCAGTACTTC. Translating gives CASSPSYEQYF. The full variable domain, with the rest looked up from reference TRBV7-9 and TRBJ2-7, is DTGVSQNPRHKITKRGQNVTFRCDPISEHNRLYWYRQTLGQGPEFLTYFQNEAQLEKSRLLSDRFSAERPKGSFSTLEIQRTEQGDSAMYLCASSPSYEQYFGPGTRLTVT.

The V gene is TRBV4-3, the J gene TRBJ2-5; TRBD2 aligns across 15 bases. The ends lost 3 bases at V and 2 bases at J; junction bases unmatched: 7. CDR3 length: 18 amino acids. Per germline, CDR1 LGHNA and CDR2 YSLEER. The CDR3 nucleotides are TGCGCCAGCAGCCAGGGACTAGCGGGGGGCCGAGGGCAAGAGACCCAGTACTTC. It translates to CASSQGLAGGRGQETQYF.

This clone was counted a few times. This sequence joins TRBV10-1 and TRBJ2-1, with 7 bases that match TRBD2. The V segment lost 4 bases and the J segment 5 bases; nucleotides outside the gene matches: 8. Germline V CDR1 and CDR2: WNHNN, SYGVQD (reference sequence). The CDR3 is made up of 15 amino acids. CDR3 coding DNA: TGCGCCAGCAGTGTACCAGCGGGGTCCCACAATGAGCAGTTCTTC. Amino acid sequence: CASSVPAGSHNEQFF.

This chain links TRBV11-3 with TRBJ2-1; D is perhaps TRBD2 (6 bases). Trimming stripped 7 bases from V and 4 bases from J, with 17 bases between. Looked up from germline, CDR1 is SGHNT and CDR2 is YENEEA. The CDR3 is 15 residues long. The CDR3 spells CASKVEGRTYNEQFF. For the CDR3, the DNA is TGTGCCAGCAAAGTAGAGGGGAGGACTTACAATGAGCAGTTCTTC.

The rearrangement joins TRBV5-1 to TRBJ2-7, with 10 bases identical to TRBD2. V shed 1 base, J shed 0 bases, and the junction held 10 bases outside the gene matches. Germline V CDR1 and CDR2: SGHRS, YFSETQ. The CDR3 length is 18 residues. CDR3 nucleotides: TGCGCCAGCAGCTTGAGCCTAGCGGGGGTCGTTCTCTCCTACGAGCAGTACTTC. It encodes CASSLSLAGVVLSYEQYF.

Written as DNA, the CDR3 is TGTGCCAGCAGCGTAAAGACAGGTTTAGATACGCAGTATTTT. It is translated as CASSVKTGLDTQYF. The chain recombines TRBV9 with TRBJ2-3, with D possibly being TRBD1 (6 bases). The germline V and J ends were trimmed by 1 base and 5 bases, with 11 bases remaining between them. The CDR3 totals 14 residues. Germline V gives CDR1 SGDLS, CDR2 YYNGEE.

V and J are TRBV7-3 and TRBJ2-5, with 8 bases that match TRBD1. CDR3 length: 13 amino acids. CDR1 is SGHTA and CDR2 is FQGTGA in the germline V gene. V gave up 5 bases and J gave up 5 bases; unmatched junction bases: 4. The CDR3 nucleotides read TGTGCCAGCAGCACTCGGGACAGGGAGACCCAGTACTTC. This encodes CASSTRDRETQYF. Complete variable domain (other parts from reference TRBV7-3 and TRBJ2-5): GAGVSQTPSNKVTEKGKYVELRCDPISGHTALYWYRQSLGQGPEFLIYFQGTGAADDSGLPNDRFFAVRPEGSVSTLKIQRTERGDSAVYLCASSTRDRETQYFGPGTRLLVL.

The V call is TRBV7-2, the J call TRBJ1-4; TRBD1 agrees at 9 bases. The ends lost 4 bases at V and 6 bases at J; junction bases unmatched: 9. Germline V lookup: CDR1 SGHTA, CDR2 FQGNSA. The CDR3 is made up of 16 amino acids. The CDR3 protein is CASSSIPGQGYEKLFF. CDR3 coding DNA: TGTGCCAGCAGCTCTATCCCGGGACAGGGATATGAAAAACTGTTTTTT.

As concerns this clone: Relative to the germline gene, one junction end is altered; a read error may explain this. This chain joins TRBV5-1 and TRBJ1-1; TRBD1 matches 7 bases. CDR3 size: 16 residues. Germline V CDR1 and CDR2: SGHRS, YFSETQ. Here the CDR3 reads CASSLEMDRRNPEAFF. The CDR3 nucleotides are TGCGCCAGCAGCTTGGAGATGGACAGGCGGAACCCTGAAGCTTTCTTT.

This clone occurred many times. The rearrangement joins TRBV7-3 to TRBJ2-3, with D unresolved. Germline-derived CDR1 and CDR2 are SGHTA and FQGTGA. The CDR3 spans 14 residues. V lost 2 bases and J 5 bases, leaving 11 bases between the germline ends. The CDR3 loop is CASSLYVHRDTQYF. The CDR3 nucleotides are TGTGCCAGCAGCTTATACGTCCACAGAGATACGCAGTATTTT.

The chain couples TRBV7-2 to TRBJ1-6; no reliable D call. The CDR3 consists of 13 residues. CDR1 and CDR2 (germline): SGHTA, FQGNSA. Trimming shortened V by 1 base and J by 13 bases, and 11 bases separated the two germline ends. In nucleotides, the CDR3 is TGTGCCAGCAGCTTAGATTTTCCTAATCCCCTCCACTTT. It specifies CASSLDFPNPLHF.

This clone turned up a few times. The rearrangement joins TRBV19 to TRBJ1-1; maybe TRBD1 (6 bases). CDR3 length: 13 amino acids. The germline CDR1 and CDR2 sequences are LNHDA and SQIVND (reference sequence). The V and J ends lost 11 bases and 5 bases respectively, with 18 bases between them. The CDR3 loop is CAGIRGSSTEAFF. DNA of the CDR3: TGTGCCGGCATCAGGGGTAGTTCGACTGAAGCTTTCTTT.